Listed below are T cell receptor beta chains from one sample, sequenced in a study of CD8 T cells in Susac syndrome. TCRdb itself ran the immunoSEQ multiplex PCR reads through MiXCR, one entry per CDR3 protein. The sample shows approximately 200,000 distinct CDR3 sequences, more than 90% of them seen only once. The sequenced sample was CD4+ T cells from PBMCs. All receptors come from a human donor with multiple sclerosis. The conserved cysteine and the conserved F or W are not part of the CDR3 here.

>TRBJ2-3|TRBV29-1|12
SVGTGPVTDTQY
>TRBJ1-1|TRBV6-6|9
ASTLNTEAF
>TRBJ2-5|TRBV12-3/TRBV12-4|12
ASSLAGGRETQY
>TRBJ2-7|TRBV29-1|12
SVVGTGDSYEQY
>TRBJ2-7|TRBV9|13
ASAEGPSSSYEQY
>TRBJ1-5|TRBV30|13
AWGPPGAANQPQH
>TRBJ1-5|TRBV19|13
ASSRTGVSNQPQH
>TRBJ1-5|TRBV7-9|13
ASSSSGQTNQPQH
>TRBJ2-3|TRBV5-4|14
ASSPRTSGGTDTQY
>TRBJ2-3|TRBV5-6|13
ASSLAGRAVDTQY
>TRBJ2-3|TRBV29-1|10
SVVAGSDTQY
>TRBJ2-5|TRBV30|10
AWRGVEETQY
>TRBJ2-1|TRBV25-1|13
ASSELGGSGNEQF
>TRBJ1-2|TRBV12-3/TRBV12-4|10
ASSLGKIGYT
>TRBJ2-7|TRBV20-1|11
SATRQSSYEQY
>TRBJ1-5|TRBV28|10
ASRWVNQPQH
>TRBJ1-4|TRBV5-4|14
ASSLGGQVYNEKLF
>TRBJ2-7|TRBV6-5|13
ASSYSPGHDYEQY
>TRBJ2-1|TRBV2|16
ASSLAGALRRSYNEQF
>TRBJ2-7|TRBV15|15
ATSRVTGTPRKFEQY
>TRBJ1-1|TRBV20-1|9
SARPYTEAF
>TRBJ2-7|TRBV20-1|12
SASNPSGEYEQY
>TRBJ2-4|TRBV28|11
ASSLSPLSIQY
>TRBJ1-5|TRBV25-1|12
ASRGQGKGQPQH
>TRBJ2-3|TRBV29-1|11
SVEQGSTDTQY
>TRBJ2-2|TRBV15|12
ATSRDPEAGELF
>TRBJ1-5|TRBV6-5|15
ASSSGQGLKSNQPQH
>TRBJ2-1|TRBV12-5|13
ASGLSATGAFEQF
>TRBJ1-2|TRBV18|13
ASSLGQTSNYGYT
>TRBJ2-3|TRBV20-1|8
SAQGNTQY
>TRBJ1-1|TRBV29-1|9
SVEPTVEAF
>TRBJ2-3|TRBV24-1|14
ATSDPGQGNTDTQY
>TRBJ2-5|TRBV7-2|11
ASSFEVAETQY
>TRBJ2-5|TRBV12-3/TRBV12-4|12
ASATLADGETQY
>TRBJ1-2|TRBV30|11
AWSVYGTRSYT
>TRBJ1-1|TRBV29-1|10
SVTPSNTEAF
>TRBJ1-1|TRBV29-1|11
STTGTMNTEAF
>TRBJ2-2|TRBV9|12
ASSATLLTGELF
>TRBJ2-7|TRBV20-1|11
SAPGPSTYEQY
>TRBJ1-2|TRBV5-1|12
ASNRGTHNYGYT
>TRBJ2-1|TRBV3-1|13
ASSQDSRAYNEQF
>TRBJ1-2|TRBV10-3|13
AISEQQGAIYGYT
>TRBJ2-1|TRBV6-2/TRBV6-3|11
ASSRGRYNEQF
>TRBJ1-5|TRBV5-1|13
ASSPDGRPNQPQH
>TRBJ1-1|TRBV29-1|10
SVDRGRTEAF
>TRBJ1-5|TRBV3-1|15
ASSHSGDRGSNQPQH
>TRBJ2-1|TRBV15|11
ATSTGDRFAQF
>TRBJ1-2|TRBV19|12
ASSIVGSLLGYT
>TRBJ2-7|TRBV9|13
ASARDAGSTYEQY
>TRBJ1-5|TRBV20-1|13
SAQDRTYSNQPQH
>TRBJ1-2|TRBV20-1|10
SARDPVYGYT
>TRBJ2-7|TRBV5-1|13
ASSLDIDRGGEQY
>TRBJ2-5|TRBV6-2/TRBV6-3|13
ASSRDYDSAETQY
>TRBJ2-7|TRBV20-1|11
SARDVGEDEQY
>TRBJ2-2|TRBV15|11
ATRGQPTGELF